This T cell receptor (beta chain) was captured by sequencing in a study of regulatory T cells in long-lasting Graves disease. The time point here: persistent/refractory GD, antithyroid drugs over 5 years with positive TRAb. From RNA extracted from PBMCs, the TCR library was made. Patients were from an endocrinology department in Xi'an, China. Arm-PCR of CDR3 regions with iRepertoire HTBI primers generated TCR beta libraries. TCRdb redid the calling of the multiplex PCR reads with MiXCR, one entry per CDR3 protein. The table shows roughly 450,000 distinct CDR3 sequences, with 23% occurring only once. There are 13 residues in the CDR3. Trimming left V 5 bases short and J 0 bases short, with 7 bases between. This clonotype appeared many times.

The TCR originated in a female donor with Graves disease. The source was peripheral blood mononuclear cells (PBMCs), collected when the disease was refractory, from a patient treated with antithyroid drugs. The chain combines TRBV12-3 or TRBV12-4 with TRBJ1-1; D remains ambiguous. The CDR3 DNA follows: TGTGCCAGCAGTGCGAATATGAACACTGAAGCTTTCTTT. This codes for CASSANMNTEAFF.